This entry lists 15 T cell receptor beta chains sequenced from one sample in a study of blood T cell repertoires in COVID-19. The method was immunoSEQ multiplex PCR; TCRdb's version includes in-frame clones alone and lacks a portion of them. Of about 57,000 clones in the sample, approximately 85% were seen once. Sequencing input: peripheral blood. The receptors here all came from a human donor in a cohort sampled during active COVID-19.

V is TRBV30 and J is TRBJ2-1; D may be TRBD2 (6 bases). Germline V gives CDR1 GTSNPN, CDR2 SVGIG (reference sequence). Trimming shortened V by 3 bases and J by 4 bases, and 19 bases separated the two germline ends. The CDR3 covers 16 residues. The CDR3 DNA follows: TGTGCCTGGAGGCGGGGACTCTCGGGTTGGTACAATGAGCAGTTCTTC. Amino acid sequence: CAWRRGLSGWYNEQFF.

The chain carries TRBV2 and TRBJ2-7; 10 positions match TRBD1. Germline V gives CDR1 SNHLY, CDR2 FYNNEI. The CDR3 has 13 amino acids. The V gene end was trimmed by 2 bases and the J gene end by 12 bases; junction bases not matched to a gene: 7. CDR3: CASSEFPGTGVYF. CDR3 bases: TGTGCCAGCAGTGAATTCCCCGGGACAGGGGTGTACTTC.

The chain employs TRBV27 and TRBJ2-1; 10 bases line up with TRBD2. Germline-derived CDR1 and CDR2 are MNHEY and SMNVEV (reference sequence). This CDR3 region has 15 residues. J was trimmed by 7 bases and V by 3 bases; bases with no gene match: 6. The DNA for the CDR3 is TGTGCCAGCAGTTTTTACCTAGCGGGGGAGAATGAGCAGTTCTTC. This encodes CASSFYLAGENEQFF.

V and J are TRBV28 and TRBJ2-3, with 11 bases that match TRBD2. The length of the CDR3 is 19 residues. V shed 3 bases and J 2 bases; nucleotides not matched to a gene: 13. CDR1 and CDR2 (germline): MDHEN, SYDVKM. The chain's CDR3 is CASSLGLAGGNRYTDTQYF. In DNA form, the CDR3 reads TGTGCCAGCAGTTTGGGCCTAGCGGGAGGAAATCGTTACACAGATACGCAGTATTTT.

This rearrangement joins TRBV6-2 or TRBV6-3 to TRBJ1-2; 9 bases line up with TRBD1. CDR3 size: 14 residues. CDR1 is MNHEY and CDR2 is SVGEGT in the germline V gene. V dropped 0 bases and J dropped 8; count of bases not matched to a gene: 4. Here the CDR3 DNA reads TGTGCCAGCAGTTACTCGGGGACAGGGCGAGGCTACACCTTC. Translation: CASSYSGTGRGYTF.

The V call is TRBV6-2 or TRBV6-3, the J call TRBJ2-7; possible D gene TRBD2, 7 bases. Germline-derived CDR1 and CDR2 are MNHEY and SVGEGT. The CDR3 is 15 amino acids. V was cut by 5 bases and J by 5 bases, with 19 bases left in between. The chain's CDR3 is CASSQTGGSAHEQYF. DNA for the CDR3: TGTGCCAGCAGTCAAACGGGGGGCTCCGCTCACGAGCAGTACTTC.

The rearrangement links TRBV7-9 to TRBJ1-6; 7 nucleotides align to TRBD1. The CDR3 runs 15 residues. The germline gives CDR1 SEHNR, CDR2 FQNEAQ (reference sequence). The J segment lost 8 bases and the V segment lost 6 bases, leaving 10 bases of the junction unmatched. Here the CDR3 DNA reads TGTGCCAGCAGAAAGGGACGGGACAGTTATTCACCCCTCCACTTT. It is translated as CASRKGRDSYSPLHF.

This rearrangement joins TRBV6-4 to TRBJ2-1; 11 bases fit TRBD2. The CDR3 covers 15 residues. J lost 2 bases, V lost 3 bases, and 0 bases had no gene match. Per the germline V gene, CDR1 is MRHNA and CDR2 is SNTAGT. The DNA for the CDR3 is TGTGCCAGCAGTGAACTAGCGGGGGCCTACAATGAGCAGTTCTTC. It encodes CASSELAGAYNEQFF.

V is TRBV27 and J is TRBJ1-6; TRBD1 agrees at 10 bases. The V gene's germline CDR1 is MNHEY and CDR2 SMNVEV (reference sequence). Trimming removed 5 bases from V and 4 bases from J; junction bases left unmatched: 8. The CDR3 consists of 17 residues. This chain's CDR3 is CASSRSTGGVYNSPLHF. CDR3 nucleotides: TGTGCCAGCAGTAGATCGACAGGGGGCGTTTATAATTCACCCCTCCACTTT.

The chain combines TRBV11-3 with TRBJ2-7; D ambiguous. Trimming stripped 4 bases from V and 5 bases from J, with 6 bases between. Germline V gene data show CDR1 as SGHNT and CDR2 as YENEEA. The CDR3 has 11 residues. CDR3 sequence reads: CASSYDNEQYF. CDR3 nucleotides: TGTGCCAGCAGCTACGACAACGAGCAGTACTTC.

The chain carries TRBV7-7 and TRBJ2-5, with 9 bases that match TRBD2. Per germline, CDR1 SSHAT and CDR2 FNYEAQ (reference sequence). The CDR3 runs to 15 residues. Trimming took 6 bases from V and 1 from J; bases not matched to a gene: 6. This chain's CDR3 is CASRPSGNLQETQYF. Written as DNA, the CDR3 is TGTGCCAGCAGACCTAGCGGGAACCTCCAAGAGACCCAGTACTTC.

In its sample, this clone was seen once. The V call is TRBV18, the J call TRBJ2-1, with D uncertain. Deletions cut 0 bases from V and 4 bases from J, with 7 bases between. Germline CDR1 KGHSH, CDR2 LQKENI. The CDR3 length is 14 residues. CDR3 nucleotide sequence: TGTGCCAGCTCACCACCGTCACAGTACAATGAGCAGTTCTTC. Translating gives CASSPPSQYNEQFF.

The chain couples TRBV30 to TRBJ2-1, with TRBD2 as a possible D gene (7 bases). The CDR3 is 15 amino acids. CDR1 and CDR2 from the germline V gene are GTSNPN and SVGIG (reference sequence). The V gene lost 3 bases and the J gene lost 0 bases, with 12 bases spanning the gap. CDR3 nucleotide sequence: TGTGCCTGGAGAGGGAGGGGGAGCTCCTACAATGAGCAGTTCTTC. Translating it yields CAWRGRGSSYNEQFF. The full variable domain, completed using reference TRBV30 and TRBJ2-1, is SQTIHQWPATLVQPVGSPLSLECTVEGTSNPNLYWYRQAAGRGLQLLFYSVGIGQISSEVPQNLSASRPQDRQFILSSKKLLLSDSGFYLCAWRGRGSSYNEQFFGPGTRLTVL.

The genes are TRBV10-1 and TRBJ2-5, with 9 positions matching TRBD1. CDR1 is WNHNN, CDR2 SYGVQD, per germline (reference sequence). The ends lost 7 bases at V and 2 bases at J; junction bases unmatched: 14. The length of the CDR3 is 17 residues. DNA for the CDR3: TGCGCCAGCATTTTCCCCCCGGGACAGGGTGTACAAGAGACCCAGTACTTC. Translation gives CASIFPPGQGVQETQYF.

This clone was detected only once. The J gene is TRBJ2-7, the V gene TRBV4-1, with TRBD1 matching 12 bases. The CDR3 is made up of 15 amino acids. The J segment lost 6 bases and the V segment lost 1 base, leaving 4 bases of the junction unmatched. CDR1 is MGHRA and CDR2 is YSYEKL in the germline V gene. CDR3 bases: TGCGCCAGCAGCCAAGGGGGGACAGGGGGCCGCGAGCAGTACTTC. Encoded protein: CASSQGGTGGREQYF.